This T cell receptor (beta chain) stems from a study of T cell responses to AZD1222 COVID-19 vaccine. Study context: Analysis merged second doses at about 4 or about 12 weeks.

This CDR3 spans 12 amino acids. CDR1 is SGDLS, CDR2 YYNGEE, per germline. The ends lost 3 bases at V and 11 bases at J; junction bases unmatched: 6. To note about this clone: Its target is unknown.

Some clones are missing from TCRdb's copy, which holds only in-frame ones; the method was immunoSEQ multiplex PCR. The sample lists 120,000 or so clones, roughly 90% occurring once. Study results and caveats: An increase in Spike-specific TCR breadth and depth was observed after two AZD1222 doses. Clonal diversity may have been underestimated in mostly white British donors. Researchers report vaccine-associated CD4 TCRs spanning spike, with dominance at 160-218 and 743-854.

Sequenced here: peripheral blood, sampled on day 0 of AZD1222 vaccination. The source is an adult in good health. This rearrangement joins TRBV9 to TRBJ2-3, with 7 bases matching TRBD1. The CDR3 here is CASSASGTVQYF. Here the CDR3 DNA reads TGTGCCAGCAGCGCCTCCGGGACAGTGCAGTATTTT. Looking up the rest from reference TRBV9 and TRBJ2-3 gives the full variable domain: DSGVTQTPKHLITATGQRVTLRCSPRSGDLSVYWYQQSLDQGLQFLIQYYNGEERAKGNILERFSAQQFPDLHSELNLSSLELGDSALYFCASSASGTVQYFGPGTRLTVL.